This TCR beta chain appears in the sequencing data of a study of shared clonotypes between healthy human individuals. Terminally differentiated effector memory CD45RA+ cells were left out of the naive CD8 fraction, which was CD45RO-negative and positively selected for CCR7. The V end was cut by 2 bases, the J end by 7 bases, with 6 bases between. From germline, CDR1 is SGHAT and CDR2 FQNNGV. The CDR3 has 13 residues. The method was immunoSEQ multiplex PCR; TCRdb's version includes in-frame clones alone and lacks a portion of them. The data contain some 2 million clones, approximately 94% of them singletons.

The sample comprised naive CD8+ T cells sorted from blood. The chain has TRBV11-2 and TRBJ1-6; unclear D gene. This receptor was taken from a young man in good health. CDR3 sequence: CASSLQGNSPLHF. The CDR3 DNA follows: TGTGCCAGCAGCTTACAAGGGAATTCACCCCTCCACTTT.